This paragraph covers one T cell receptor beta chain sequence. Its antigen is not known. The repertoire was sequenced with immunoSEQ multiplex PCR; TCRdb's copy has only in-frame clones and lacks some. The data show under 100,000 clones, with just under 95% seen just once and about 1.4% held by the top ten. The CDR3 extends over 15 amino acids. The junction had 11 bases not matched to a gene; V was cut back by 5 bases and J by 5 bases. Germline lookup yields CDR1 SGHTA and CDR2 FQGTGA. The data are from a study of siplizumab effects on memory and regulatory T cells. Findings of the study overall: Just a small share of alloreactive clones was traced back to unstimulated subsets.

The rearrangement links TRBV7-3 to TRBJ2-5; 7 nucleotides agree with TRBD2. The source of this sequence is a human donor in good health. Material: non-Treg CD4+ T cells sorted from blood. The CDR3 reads CASSPFGGAGETQYF. The CDR3 DNA reads TGTGCCAGCAGCCCGTTTGGCGGAGCGGGGGAGACCCAGTACTTC. Together with reference TRBV7-3 and TRBJ2-5, the CDR3 gives the full variable domain: GAGVSQTPSNKVTEKGKYVELRCDPISGHTALYWYRQSLGQGPEFLIYFQGTGAADDSGLPNDRFFAVRPEGSVSTLKIQRTERGDSAVYLCASSPFGGAGETQYFGPGTRLLVL.